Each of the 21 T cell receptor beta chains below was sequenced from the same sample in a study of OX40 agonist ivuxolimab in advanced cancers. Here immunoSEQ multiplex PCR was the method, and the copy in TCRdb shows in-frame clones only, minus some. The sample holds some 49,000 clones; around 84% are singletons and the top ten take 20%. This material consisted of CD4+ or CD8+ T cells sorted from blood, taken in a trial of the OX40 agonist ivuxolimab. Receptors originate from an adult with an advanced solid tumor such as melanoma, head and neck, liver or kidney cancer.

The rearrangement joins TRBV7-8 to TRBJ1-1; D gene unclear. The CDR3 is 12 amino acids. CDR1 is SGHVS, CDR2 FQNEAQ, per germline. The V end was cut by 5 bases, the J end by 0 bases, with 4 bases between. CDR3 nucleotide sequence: TGTGCCAGCAGCCTATTGAACACTGAAGCTTTCTTT. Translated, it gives CASSLLNTEAFF. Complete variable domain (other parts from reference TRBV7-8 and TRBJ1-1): GAGVSQSPRYKVAKRGQDVALRCDPISGHVSLFWYQQALGQGPEFLTYFQNEAQLDKSGLPSDRFFAERPEGSVSTLKIQRTQQEDSAVYLCASSLLNTEAFFGQGTRLTVV.

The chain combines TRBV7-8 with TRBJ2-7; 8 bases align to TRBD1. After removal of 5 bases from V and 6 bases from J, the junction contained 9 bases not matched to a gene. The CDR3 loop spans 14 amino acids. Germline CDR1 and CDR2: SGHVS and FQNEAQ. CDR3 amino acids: CASSPNQGASEQYF. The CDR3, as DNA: TGTGCCAGCAGCCCAAATCAGGGGGCATCCGAGCAGTACTTC.

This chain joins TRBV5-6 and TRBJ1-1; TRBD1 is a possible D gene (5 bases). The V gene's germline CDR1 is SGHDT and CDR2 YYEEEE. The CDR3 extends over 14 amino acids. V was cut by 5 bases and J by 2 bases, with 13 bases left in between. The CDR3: CASSVGGANTEAFF. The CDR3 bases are TGTGCCAGCAGTGTCGGTGGGGCAAACACTGAAGCTTTCTTT. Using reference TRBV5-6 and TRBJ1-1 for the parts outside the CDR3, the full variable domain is DAGVTQSPTHLIKTRGQQVTLRCSPKSGHDTVSWYQQALGQGPQFIFQYYEEEERQRGNFPDRFSGHQFPNYSSELNVNALLLGDSALYLCASSVGGANTEAFFGQGTRLTVV.

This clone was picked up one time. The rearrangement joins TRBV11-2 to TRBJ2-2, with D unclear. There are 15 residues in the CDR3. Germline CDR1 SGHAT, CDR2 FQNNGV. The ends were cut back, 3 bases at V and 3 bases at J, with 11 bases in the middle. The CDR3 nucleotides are TGTGCCAGCAGCTTTGAGGTCCGCGACACCGGGGAGCTGTTTTTT. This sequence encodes CASSFEVRDTGELFF.

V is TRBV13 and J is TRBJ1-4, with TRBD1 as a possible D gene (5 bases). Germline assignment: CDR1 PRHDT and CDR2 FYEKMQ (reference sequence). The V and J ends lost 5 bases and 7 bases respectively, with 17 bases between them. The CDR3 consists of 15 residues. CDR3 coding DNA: TGTGCCAGCAGCACCGAGGGGCAGGAATCTGAAAAACTGTTTTTT. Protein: CASSTEGQESEKLFF.

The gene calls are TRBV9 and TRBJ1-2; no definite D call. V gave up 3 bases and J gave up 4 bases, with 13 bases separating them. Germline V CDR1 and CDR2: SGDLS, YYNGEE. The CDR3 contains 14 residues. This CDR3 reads CASSAATRTYGYTF. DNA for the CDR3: TGTGCCAGCAGCGCCGCGACCAGAACCTATGGCTACACCTTC.

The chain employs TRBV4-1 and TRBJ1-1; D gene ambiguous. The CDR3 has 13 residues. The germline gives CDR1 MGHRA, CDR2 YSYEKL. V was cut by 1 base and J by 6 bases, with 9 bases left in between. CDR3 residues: CASSQVIYSEAFF. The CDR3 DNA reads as TGCGCCAGCAGCCAAGTGATTTACTCTGAAGCTTTCTTT.

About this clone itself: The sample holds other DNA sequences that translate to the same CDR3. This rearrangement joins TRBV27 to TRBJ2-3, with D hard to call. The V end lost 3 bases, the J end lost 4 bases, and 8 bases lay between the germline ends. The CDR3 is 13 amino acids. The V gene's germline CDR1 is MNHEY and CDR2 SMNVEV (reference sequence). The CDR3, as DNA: TGTGCCAGCAGTTTTATTCCACCAGATACGCAGTATTTT. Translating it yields CASSFIPPDTQYF.

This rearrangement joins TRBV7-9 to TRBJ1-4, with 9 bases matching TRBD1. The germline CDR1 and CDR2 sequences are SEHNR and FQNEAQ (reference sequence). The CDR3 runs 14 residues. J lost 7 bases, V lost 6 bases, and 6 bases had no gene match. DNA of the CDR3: TGTGCCAGCAGTTGGGACAGGGAGGGTGAAAAACTGTTTTTT. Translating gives CASSWDREGEKLFF.

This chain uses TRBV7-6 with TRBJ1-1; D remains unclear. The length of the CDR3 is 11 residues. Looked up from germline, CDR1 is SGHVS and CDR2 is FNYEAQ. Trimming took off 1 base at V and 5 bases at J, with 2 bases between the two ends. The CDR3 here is CASSLGTEAFF. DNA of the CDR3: TGTGCCAGCAGCTTAGGAACTGAAGCTTTCTTT.

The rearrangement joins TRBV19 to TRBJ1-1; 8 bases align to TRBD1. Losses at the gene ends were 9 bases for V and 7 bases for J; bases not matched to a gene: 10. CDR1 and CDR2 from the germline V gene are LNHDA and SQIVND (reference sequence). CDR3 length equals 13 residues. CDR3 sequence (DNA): TGTGCCAGAATAGACGGACAGGGCGGTGAAGCTTTCTTT. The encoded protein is CARIDGQGGEAFF. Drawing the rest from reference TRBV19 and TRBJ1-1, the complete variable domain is DGGITQSPKYLFRKEGQNVTLSCEQNLNHDAMYWYRQDPGQGLRLIYYSQIVNDFQKGDIAEGYSVSREKKESFPLTVTSAQKNPTAFYLCARIDGQGGEAFFGQGTRLTVV.

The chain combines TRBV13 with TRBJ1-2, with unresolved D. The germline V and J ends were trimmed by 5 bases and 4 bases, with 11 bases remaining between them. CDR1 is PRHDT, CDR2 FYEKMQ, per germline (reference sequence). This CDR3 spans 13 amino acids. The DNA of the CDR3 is TGTGCCAGCAGCCCCGGTGTAGGCTATGGCTACACCTTC. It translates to CASSPGVGYGYTF.

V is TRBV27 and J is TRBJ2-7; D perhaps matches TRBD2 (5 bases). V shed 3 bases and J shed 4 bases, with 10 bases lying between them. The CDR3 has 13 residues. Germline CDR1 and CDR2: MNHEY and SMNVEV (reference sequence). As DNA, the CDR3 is TGTGCCAGCAGTTTTGGCGGAGGTTACGAGCAGTACGTC. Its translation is CASSFGGGYEQYV.

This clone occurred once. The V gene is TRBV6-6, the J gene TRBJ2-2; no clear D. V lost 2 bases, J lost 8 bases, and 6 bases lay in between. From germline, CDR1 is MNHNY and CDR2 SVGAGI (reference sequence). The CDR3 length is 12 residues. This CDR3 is CASSYDLGELFF. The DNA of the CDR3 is TGTGCCAGCAGTTACGATTTGGGGGAGCTGTTTTTT.

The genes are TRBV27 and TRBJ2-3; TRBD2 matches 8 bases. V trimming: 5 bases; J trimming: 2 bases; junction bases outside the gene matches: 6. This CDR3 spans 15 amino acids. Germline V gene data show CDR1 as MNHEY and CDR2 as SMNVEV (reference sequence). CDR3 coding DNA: TGTGCCAGCAGTCGGGGGGGGCTTAACACAGATACGCAGTATTTT. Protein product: CASSRGGLNTDTQYF.

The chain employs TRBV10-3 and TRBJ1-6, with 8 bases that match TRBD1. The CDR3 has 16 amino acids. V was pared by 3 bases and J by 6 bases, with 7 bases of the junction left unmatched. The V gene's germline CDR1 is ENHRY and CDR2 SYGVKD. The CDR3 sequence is CAISDPGDRTNSPLHF. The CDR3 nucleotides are TGTGCCATCAGTGACCCTGGGGACAGGACTAATTCACCCCTCCACTTT.

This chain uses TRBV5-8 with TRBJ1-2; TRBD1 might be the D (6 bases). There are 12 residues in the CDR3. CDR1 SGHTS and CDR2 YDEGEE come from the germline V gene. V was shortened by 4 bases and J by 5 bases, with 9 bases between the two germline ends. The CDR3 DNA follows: TGTGCCAGCAGCACAGGGTTGTATGGCTACACCTTC. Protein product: CASSTGLYGYTF.

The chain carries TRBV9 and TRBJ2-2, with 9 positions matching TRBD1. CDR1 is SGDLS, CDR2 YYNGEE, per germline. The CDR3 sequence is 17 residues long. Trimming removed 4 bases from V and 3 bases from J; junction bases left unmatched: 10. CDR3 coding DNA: TGTGCCAGCAGCCCTGACCCGACAGGGGGGTACACCGGGGAGCTGTTTTTT. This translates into CASSPDPTGGYTGELFF.

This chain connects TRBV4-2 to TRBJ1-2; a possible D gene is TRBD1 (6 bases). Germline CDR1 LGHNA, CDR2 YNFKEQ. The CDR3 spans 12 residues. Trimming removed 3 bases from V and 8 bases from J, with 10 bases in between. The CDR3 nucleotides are TGTGCCAGCAGCCAGGCAGGGGACGGCTACACCTTC. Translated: CASSQAGDGYTF.

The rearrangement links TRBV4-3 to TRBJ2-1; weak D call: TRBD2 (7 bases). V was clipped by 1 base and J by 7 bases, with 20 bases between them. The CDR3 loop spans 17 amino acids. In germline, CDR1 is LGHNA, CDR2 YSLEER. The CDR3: CASSQGLRGGARNEQFF. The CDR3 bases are TGCGCCAGCAGCCAAGGTTTACGTGGGGGGGCCCGGAATGAGCAGTTCTTC.

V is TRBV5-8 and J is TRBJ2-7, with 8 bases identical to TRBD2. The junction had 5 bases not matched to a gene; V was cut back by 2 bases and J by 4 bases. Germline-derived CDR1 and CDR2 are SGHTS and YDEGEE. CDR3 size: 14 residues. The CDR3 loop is CASSFPSGGYEQYV. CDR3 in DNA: TGTGCCAGCAGCTTTCCGAGCGGGGGTTACGAGCAGTACGTC.